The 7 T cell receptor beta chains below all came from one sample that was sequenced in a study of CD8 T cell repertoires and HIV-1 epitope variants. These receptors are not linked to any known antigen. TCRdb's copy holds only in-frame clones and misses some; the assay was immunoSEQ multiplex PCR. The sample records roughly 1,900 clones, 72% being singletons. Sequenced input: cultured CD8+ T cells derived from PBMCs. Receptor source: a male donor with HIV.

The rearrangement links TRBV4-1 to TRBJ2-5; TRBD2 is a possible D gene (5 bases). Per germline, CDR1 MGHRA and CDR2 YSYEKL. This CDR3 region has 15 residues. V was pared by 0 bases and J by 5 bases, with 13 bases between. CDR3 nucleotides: TGCGCCAGCAGCCAAGATCGAGACCCGGGGGAGACCCAGTACTTC. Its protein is CASSQDRDPGETQYF.

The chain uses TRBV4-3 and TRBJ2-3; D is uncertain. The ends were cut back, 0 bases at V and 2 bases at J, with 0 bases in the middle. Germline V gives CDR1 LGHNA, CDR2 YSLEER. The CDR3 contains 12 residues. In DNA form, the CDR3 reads TGCGCCAGCAGCCAAGACACAGATACGCAGTATTTT. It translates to CASSQDTDTQYF.

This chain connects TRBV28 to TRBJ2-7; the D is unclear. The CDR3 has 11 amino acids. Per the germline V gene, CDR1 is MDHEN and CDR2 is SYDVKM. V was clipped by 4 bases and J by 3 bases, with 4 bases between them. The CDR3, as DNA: TGTGCCAGCAGTTCCAACTACGAGCAGTACTTC. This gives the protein CASSSNYEQYF.

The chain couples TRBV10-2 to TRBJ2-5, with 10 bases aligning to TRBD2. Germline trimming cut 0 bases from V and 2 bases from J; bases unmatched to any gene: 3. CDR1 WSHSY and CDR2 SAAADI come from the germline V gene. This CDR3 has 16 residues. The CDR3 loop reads CASSESVSGGQETQYF. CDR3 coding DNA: TGCGCCAGCAGTGAGTCGGTTAGCGGGGGGCAAGAGACCCAGTACTTC.

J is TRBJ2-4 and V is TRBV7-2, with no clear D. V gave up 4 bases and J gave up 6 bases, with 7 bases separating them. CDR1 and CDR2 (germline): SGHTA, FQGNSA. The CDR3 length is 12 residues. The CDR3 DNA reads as TGTGCCAGCAGCTCCCAAGGAAACATTCAGTACTTC. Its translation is CASSSQGNIQYF.

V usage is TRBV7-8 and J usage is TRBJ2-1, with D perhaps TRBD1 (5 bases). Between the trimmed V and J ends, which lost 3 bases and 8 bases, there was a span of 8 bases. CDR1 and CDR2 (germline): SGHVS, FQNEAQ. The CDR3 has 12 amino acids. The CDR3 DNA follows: TGTGCCAGCAGCTTCAGGGTAGATGAGCAGTTCTTC. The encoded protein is CASSFRVDEQFF.

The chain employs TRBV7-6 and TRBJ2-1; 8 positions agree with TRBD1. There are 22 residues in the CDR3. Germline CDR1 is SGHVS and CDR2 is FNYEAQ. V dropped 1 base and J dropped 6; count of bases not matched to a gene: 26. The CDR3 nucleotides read TGTGCCAGCAGCTTAGTTCCAGGGGGCAGGGCCTCGCCCCTCACGCCCCTCAATGAGCAGTTCTTC. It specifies CASSLVPGGRASPLTPLNEQFF.